This T cell receptor (beta chain) was profiled in a study of cytomegalovirus exposure and HLA in healthy donors (dated by TCRdb to about 2017). The study in broad terms: An earlier analysis of some 550 of the donors reported 250 to 300 Gb of sequence data and around 120 million unique TCR beta sequences from about 200 million T cells. HLA typing covered class I and class II loci at four-digit resolution. Among a few hundred genotyped donors of the cohort, an average of about 240,000 unique TCR beta nucleotide sequences were sequenced per donor, about a sixth of them non-productive. The study aimed to test whether cataloging public T cell receptors could reveal signatures of past pathogen exposure. Along with the roughly 700-subject first cohort, a separate validation cohort of 120 different subjects was used. Every discovery cohort repertoire had been produced on one sequencing platform. Typing coverage differed by locus: A, B, C, DRB1 and DQB1 were typed in roughly 629-640 donors, DQA1 in about 560, DPA1 in some 610, and DPB1 in around 490. In a later analysis, previously published TCR beta repertoires from 666 donors were re-analyzed and high-resolution HLA genotyping was added so that TCR occurrence patterns could be studied. In an earlier analysis of over 550 of the donors, high-throughput TCR beta sequencing was used to judge whether each TCR beta V gene segment behaved as functional or pseudogenic. Genome-wide SNP genotypes for about 60% of the roughly 700 donors were used in a later genetic analysis, which treated that subset as a discovery cohort. Donor age, sex, ethnicity and CMV serostatus were compiled together with the repertoire data. An early release covering roughly 640 HLA-typed donors comprised roughly 300 gigabases of sequencing data and around 80 million unique TCR sequences. High-throughput TCR immunosequencing, statistical association of individual TCRs with disease status, and machine learning were combined to predict cytomegalovirus infection status. The study used immunosequencing to profile the T cell repertoires of some 600 subjects and linked those repertoires to cytomegalovirus serostatus. Because of strong linkage in the cohort, 5 or 6 DR-DQ haplotypes were treated as single units for association and clustering. Rather than using new phenotypic data, the later analysis identified candidate immune exposures from TCR beta sequences and from how often those sequences occurred across donors. The genetic ancestry cluster associated with self-reported Caucasian donors included 70% to 85% of the roughly 400 genotyped donors. The paper's findings and limits, for the study overall: Correlated functional status among segregating V segments might be attributable to linkage disequilibrium, but an unknown experimental factor could not be ruled out. The study listed 150 to 200 TCR beta chains as associated with cytomegalovirus. For the cohort, immune exposure information was limited to CMV serostatus. Because counts were too low, about 17 rarely observed V segments, including chromosome 9 orphons, were excluded from the earlier analysis of fewer than 650 of the donors. An earlier analysis of 450 to 750 of the donors showed that most TCR beta V segments appeared in productive rearrangements either about 87% or about 30% of the time, which broadly matched IMGT annotations. Compared with the roughly 700-donor mean, donors in an Asian-associated ancestry cluster had fewer N-insertions in productive TCRs, according to a later genetic analysis. In vitro tests confirmed that a few of the cytomegalovirus-associated TCR beta chains recognize cytomegalovirus antigens. Compared with equally common non-associated chains, HLA-associated TCR beta chains in a later analysis were more clonally expanded and had lower generation probabilities. In this cohort, only TCR beta chains were sequenced, and detectable features were limited by the absence of alpha or paired-chain data. Because HLA typing was missing for some donors at each locus, association tests included only the typed subset. In a later analysis, the rate of TCR association differed among HLA loci, with DRB1 alleles having the most associated TCRs and HLA-C alleles having the fewest. The authors suggested that the approach could potentially be extended to other disease states and immunological phenotypes. According to a later analysis, most CMV-associated TCR beta chains appeared to be HLA-restricted, and the HLA associations seemed to be driven largely by CMV exposure. A further reported finding was that TCR beta sequences accurately predicted the HLA-A and HLA-B alleles for most subjects in the first cohort. Most TCR sequences were seen in very few donors, while some public TCRs were found in many individuals. When HLA alleles, especially DR and DQ, strongly co-occurred, TCR associations were difficult to assign to individual alleles. Some IMGT-functional V segments, including TRBV6-2 and TRBV6-3, could not be distinguished by the 87-base-pair reads and were therefore excluded. A later analysis associated about 18,000 TCR beta sequences with specific HLA alleles at a false discovery rate of 0.05. In a later genetic analysis, a missense DCLRE1C variant was associated with V-gene and J-gene trimming of TCR beta chains, and the association was replicated in an independent cohort. The sequencing pipeline was judged likely to have produced a cluster of highly shared sequence variants as a technical artifact. According to a later analysis, parvovirus B19, influenza, CMV and Epstein-Barr virus appeared linked to several top co-occurrence clusters. The classifier was reported to diagnose cytomegalovirus status with high specificity and sensitivity in both the original and validation cohorts. Sequencing depth was assumed to be roughly uniform across donors in the presence/absence analyses, though that assumption may not hold.

The cohort comprised some 730 healthy bone marrow donors. At the time of sampling, every cohort member was nominally healthy, though immune exposures that went unrecorded were likely present. The donor tested CMV seropositive and was one of the 289 seropositive cohort members. Every donor gave a peripheral blood sample, and the peripheral blood mononuclear cells from that sample were used for TCR beta sequencing. Genomic DNA was extracted from the blood cell samples with the Qiagen DNeasy Blood Extraction Kit. The CDR3 starts with the cysteine, ends with the phenylalanine, and has 10 residues. Of the read, only the CDR3 DNA is kept; its 30 bases are in frame from base 1. A distance of 4 bases separates the germline ends of V and J, which lose 3 bases and 5 bases respectively. Looking up the germline V gene (reference sequence) yields CDR1 GTSNPN and CDR2 SVGIG. Comment on this clone: The antigen it binds to is not known. No much larger clone is present one base from it, and per-base qualities are unavailable.

Libraries were built with the immunoSEQ multiplex PCR assay. For the multiplex PCR, a mixture combining 60 forward primers for TCR Vbeta segments and 13 reverse primers for TCR Jbeta segments was used. A multiplex PCR assay on genomic DNA amplified the CDR3 region of rearranged TCR beta genes. Amplified TCR beta libraries were sequenced as 87-base-pair reads on the Illumina HiSeq System. The original methods were these. In a later analysis, tens of millions of unique TCR beta chains were counted across the 500 to 850 repertoires, and roughly 9.9 million of these chains were shared by at least two donors. Raw reads were error-corrected and collapsed into unique sequences with a nearest-neighbor algorithm that merged closely related sequences to remove PCR and sequencing errors. To assign V, D and J gene segments, CDR3 sequences were aligned to IMGT reference sequences. Each retained sequence needed at least a six-nucleotide match to both a V gene segment and a J gene segment. A rearrangement was called productive if the CDR3 had no stop codons and remained in frame with V and J, and every other rearrangement was called non-productive. Following IMGT convention, CDR3 was defined as the stretch from the second conserved V-encoded cysteine to the conserved J-encoded phenylalanine. In an earlier analysis of more than 550 of the donors, sequences lacking an unambiguous match to a single V gene segment were excluded. An earlier analysis of around 600 of the donors classified V segments as functional when productive rearrangements were above 56.7% and as segregating when the standard deviation between donors was above 5%. A statistical classification framework was developed to diagnose cytomegalovirus status using the catalog of TCR beta chain sequences. In a later analysis, TCR nucleotide sequences were compared against IMGT/GENE-DB human TR gene sequences so that V and J genes could be assigned. A later analysis assigned CDR3 sequences and most-parsimonious VDJ recombination scenarios with the TCRdist pipeline. In a later analysis, each TCR beta chain was defined by its CDR3 amino acid sequence together with its V-gene family, and reads lacking a unique V-gene family were excluded. To address suspected cross-contamination and a sequencing artifact, a later analysis removed roughly 580 highly shared, low-generation-probability nucleotide sequences. A later analysis calculated a clonal expansion index for each public chain from normalized within-repertoire ranks of inferred template counts. A later analysis computed generation probabilities with a VDJ recombination model fitted to out-of-frame rearrangements, and checked the results against IGoR. In a later analysis, hypergeometric tests were used to score TCR-TCR, TCR-HLA and TCR-CMV co-occurrence, with a repertoire-size bias correction applied to TCR pairs. To estimate false discovery rates, a later analysis permuted the HLA or CMV assignments 20 times. In a later analysis, co-occurring TCRs were grouped with DBSCAN, and TCRdist sequence similarity was added when clustering was performed within HLA-allele-positive subsets. Repertoires with fewer than 30,000 or more than 120,000 public chains, plus five repertoires with anomalous nucleotide sharing, were excluded from co-occurrence clustering. As stored in TCRdb, this immuneACCESS dataset retains in-frame rearrangements with V and J assigned. A fraction of the clones does not appear; measured against another copy, unresolved V genes explain less than half of the discrepancy, and the remainder lacks a known reason. V and J calls and clone size are as listed in that table; D and trimming were resolved from the DNA. Counted in this sample were around 90,000 clones; over 60% of them appeared once. The biggest ten clones account for roughly 3.5% of the sample.

The source material was PBMCs. Recombination connected TRBV30 to TRBJ2-5; no D gene can be assigned with confidence. The receptor's source is a male donor in good health and CMV-seropositive. The DNA sequence reads TGTGCCTGGAGCAGGGAGACCCAGTACTTC. Its protein product is CAWSRETQYF.